One and the same sample provided the 9 T cell receptor beta chains below, sequenced in a study of blood T cell repertoires in COVID-19. Sequencing used immunoSEQ multiplex PCR; TCRdb keeps in-frame clones, though not all of them. The sample lists about 250,000 clones, 80% to 85% seen once, with 15% to 18% in the top ten. The material sequenced was peripheral blood. The receptors were gathered from a person between 65 and 79 years old with COVID-19, enrolled during active disease.

The CDR3 DNA reads as TGTGCCAGCAGTTTGCAGGGGAACACTGAAGCTTTCTTT. Its protein is CASSLQGNTEAFF. The rearrangement links TRBV27 to TRBJ1-1; D perhaps matches TRBD1 (5 bases). V lost 3 bases and J 1 base, leaving 6 bases between the germline ends. The V gene's germline CDR1 is MNHEY and CDR2 SMNVEV (reference sequence). The CDR3 is 13 amino acids.

This chain connects TRBV5-8 to TRBJ1-3, with a possible D match to TRBD1 (5 bases). The V end was cut by 5 bases, the J end by 0 bases, with 12 bases between. The germline CDR1 and CDR2 sequences are SGHTS and YDEGEE. The CDR3 consists of 15 residues. CDR3 DNA sequence: TGTGCCAGCAGTTCTCTGGGGGGCTCTGGAAACACCATATATTTT. Translating it yields CASSSLGGSGNTIYF.

The chain joins TRBV6-2 or TRBV6-3 to TRBJ1-5, with a tentative D call TRBD1 (6 bases). V was pared by 4 bases and J by 7 bases, with 14 bases between. The CDR3 spans 14 residues. Germline loops: CDR1 MNHEY, CDR2 SVGEGT. The CDR3 bases are TGTGCCAGCAGTTGGGTGGGGGCAACGCAGCCCCAGCATTTT. It translates to CASSWVGATQPQHF.

This rearrangement joins TRBV18 to TRBJ2-5; D uncertain. The V end was cut by 2 bases, the J end by 4 bases, with 5 bases between. This CDR3 region has 12 residues. CDR1 and CDR2 from the germline V gene are KGHSH and LQKENI. CDR3 coding DNA: TGTGCCAGCTCACCAACGAGAGAGACCCAGTACTTC. Its protein product is CASSPTRETQYF.

This chain joins TRBV15 and TRBJ2-7; the D is unclear. Germline V gene sequence: CDR1 LNHNV, CDR2 YYDKDF (reference sequence). The CDR3 extends over 12 amino acids. V was clipped by 5 bases and J by 3 bases, with 8 bases between them. The CDR3 protein is CATSPTGYEQYF. CDR3 sequence (DNA): TGTGCCACCAGCCCCACCGGCTACGAGCAGTACTTC.

This clone was observed once. The J gene is TRBJ1-1, the V gene TRBV6-5; tentatively, D is TRBD1 (5 bases). Trimming stripped 7 bases from V and 0 bases from J, with 6 bases between. CDR1 MNHEY and CDR2 SVGAGI come from the germline V gene. The CDR3 runs 12 residues. The DNA for the CDR3 is TGTGCCAGCAACAGGTTGAACACTGAAGCTTTCTTT. Translation: CASNRLNTEAFF.

The rearrangement joins TRBV4-3 to TRBJ2-5; 7 nucleotides line up with TRBD2. V lost 3 bases, J lost 2 bases, and 6 bases stayed unmatched. Germline V gives CDR1 LGHNA, CDR2 YSLEER. CDR3 length: 15 amino acids. This CDR3 is CASSQPSGTQETQYF. CDR3 sequence (DNA): TGCGCCAGCAGCCAGCCTAGCGGTACTCAAGAGACCCAGTACTTC.

This clone was observed a single time. The chain has TRBV11-3 and TRBJ2-7, with D maybe TRBD2 (5 bases). CDR1 is SGHNT, CDR2 YENEEA, per germline. The CDR3 covers 13 residues. V lost 0 bases and J lost 11, with 14 bases in between. The CDR3 region has the DNA TGTGCCAGCAGCTTAGAGGTACGGGGATCCGAGTACTTC. This translates into CASSLEVRGSEYF.

This chain joins TRBV10-3 and TRBJ1-6, with D uncertain. This CDR3 has 14 amino acids. Germline CDR1 and CDR2: ENHRY and SYGVKD. The germline V and J ends were trimmed by 8 bases and 9 bases, with 17 bases remaining between them. CDR3: CAISEVDVGSPLHF. In DNA, the CDR3 is TGTGCCATCTCGGAGGTGGATGTCGGTTCACCCCTCCACTTT.